The present TCR beta chain was sequenced within a study of shared clonotypes between healthy human individuals (dated by TCRdb to 2019 to 2021). For context, the study as a whole: A few men and a couple of women, aged 18 to 49 years, made up the cohort. For each donor, three plates each were used for CD4 naive and CD4 memory, two plates were used for CD8 naive, and one plate was used for CD8 memory. The study deeply sequenced blood TCR repertoires of about five healthy adults to estimate repertoire size and the extent of clonotype sharing between individuals. Different laboratories and diverse techniques were used to prepare libraries and sequence TCR repertoires, to increase sequencing depth and limit assay-specific biases. Per donor, leukapheresis produced somewhere between about 0.8 and 9 billion PBMCs.

Study-wide conclusions, independent of this receptor: Clonotypes shared by all four sorted-subset donors showed higher generation probabilities than non-shared clonotypes. Because the study included only a small number of donors, the genetic and exposure-history diversity represented was limited. Even with the large sequencing depth, rarefaction of the sorted-subset datasets indicated that sequencing was incomplete. Sampling was limited to blood, and TCR repertoires in tissue likely differ from TCR repertoires in blood. Pairwise subsampling led to the expectation that sequencing depth would affect the degree of clonotype sharing among donors. Larger estimated clonotype richness was generally found for naive subsets than for memory subsets. Across four donors, roughly 5.4% of naive CD4, roughly 3.5% of naive CD8, approximately 2.5% of memory CD4, and approximately 0.4% of memory CD8 clonotypes were shared.

Donors were healthy HIV-negative adults with no recently reported acute infections or vaccinations. Every donor was a Caucasian adult residing in Nashville, Tennessee, USA. CD4+ T cells were enriched by magnetic negative selection, after which naive cells were positively selected on CD45RA and the negative fraction was taken as the memory subset. After blood collection by leukapheresis, PBMCs were isolated using Ficoll-Histopaque density gradient centrifugation and then cryopreserved in the vapor phase of liquid nitrogen. Analytical flow cytometry was used to check the purity and quantity of every magnetically sorted T cell population. Each sorted fraction had its genomic DNA isolated and then quantified by UV absorbance on a Nanodrop 2000c. Turning to this clone: Its binding antigen is unknown. The sample holds no much larger clone one base away, and base qualities are not on file.

From cysteine to phenylalanine, the CDR3 is 18 amino acids long. Only the CDR3 part of the read is kept: 54 bases, read in frame from the first base. V and J are trimmed by 2 bases and 5 bases, and the gene matches miss 12 bases of the junction. In the germline V gene, CDR1 corresponds to MNHNS and CDR2 to SASEGT. Using the deep immunoSEQ assay, TCR CDR3 regions were amplified from genomic DNA by multiplex PCR. Genomic DNA extracted from each cell subset was distributed evenly over all wells of several immunoSEQ 96-well plates, and each plate served as one replicate. Each replicate PCR for sorted subsets received approximately 200 ng genomic DNA, equal to tens of thousands of T cell genomes. The purified libraries were quantified using a Qubit 3.0 fluorometer, sized with a Bioanalyzer 2100, and then quantified again using the KAPA Library Quantification kit. Each immunoSEQ 96-well plate was sequenced on its own single-read 150-cycle Illumina NextSeq 550 flow cell. The original methods were these. The immunoSEQ output contained only junctional sequences without quality scores, so filtering could not match that applied to full-length reads. To assign V/J genes and CDR3, sequences were annotated using PyIR, a Python wrapper for IgBLAST v1.9, with IMGT germline references. Reads were filtered out if the reads had weak V/J assignments (E-value above 1e-6), no CDR3, stop codons, out-of-frame junctions, or ambiguous translated residues. A V3J clonotype was defined by an identical inferred V gene, J gene, and CDR3 amino acid sequence. To compute the percentage overlap between repertoires, the number of shared unique clonotypes was divided by the size of the smaller repertoire. RTK rarefaction, the Chao1 estimator, and Recon v2.1 estimates of unobserved clonotypes were used to assess repertoire richness. OLGA was used to compute generation probabilities for all TCRbeta clonotypes that the gDNA method yielded from a handful of donors. Held by TCRdb, this immuneACCESS table contains in-frame sequences only and omits some clones. Under half of the omission traces to an unresolved V gene where checked; the cause of the rest is unknown. V and J calls plus clone size are reproduced from that table; the DNA served to infer D and trimming. The table for this sample lists about 2.3 million clones; around 90% of them were counted only once. The ten largest clones represent about 0.36% of the sample.

The chain uses TRBV6-1 and TRBJ2-2; 9 central nucleotides agree with TRBD1. This TCR was sampled from a man aged 18 to 35 in good health. Some clones in this sample may be carry-over from other donors' samples. The sample taken for sequencing was naive CD4+ T cells from PBMCs. Reading the label with the study, this specimen's cell subset or site is: CD45RA+ positively selected. The CDR3 sequence is CASSEFLRTGATTGELFF. The DNA sequence is given as TGTGCCAGCAGTGAATTTTTGAGGACAGGGGCTACGACCGGGGAGCTGTTTTTT.